A single sample gave rise to the 20 T cell receptor beta chains below, sequenced in a study of blood T cell repertoires in COVID-19. Clones were read by immunoSEQ multiplex PCR, and TCRdb kept only the in-frame ones, dropping some. The sample includes 120,000 or so clones, about four fifths of them seen just once. Sample: peripheral blood. Source of these receptors: a man aged 80 or over with active or convalescent COVID-19.

This chain uses TRBV6-5 with TRBJ2-1; TRBD2 matches at 9 bases. CDR3 length: 15 amino acids. Germline V lookup: CDR1 MNHEY, CDR2 SVGAGI. V dropped 5 bases and J dropped 9; count of bases not matched to a gene: 11. CDR3 bases: TGTGCCAGCAGTACGGGACTAGCCGGTGTAGGTGAGCAGTTCTTC. As protein: CASSTGLAGVGEQFF.

This clone has only one observation. The chain recombines TRBV6-6 with TRBJ2-7; TRBD2 matches at 12 bases. The CDR3 contains 14 residues. V lost 6 bases to trimming and J lost 4 bases; unmatched junction nucleotides: 4. The germline V gene has CDR1 MNHNY and CDR2 SVGAGI (reference sequence). The CDR3 here is CASRGLAGRYEQYF. CDR3 DNA: TGTGCCAGCAGAGGACTAGCGGGGAGGTACGAGCAGTACTTC.

This chain connects TRBV12-3 or TRBV12-4 to TRBJ2-2; no clear D. The CDR3 has 13 amino acids. V was cut by 7 bases and J by 7 bases, with 13 bases left in between. CDR3 residues: CASNSPFYGELFF. The DNA of the CDR3 is TGTGCCAGCAATTCCCCATTCTACGGGGAGCTGTTTTTT.

The chain is built from TRBV6-5 and TRBJ2-3; 8 nucleotides agree with TRBD1. Germline trimming cut 6 bases from V and 4 bases from J; bases unmatched to any gene: 6. Germline V lookup: CDR1 MNHEY, CDR2 SVGAGI. This CDR3 contains 14 residues. The CDR3 loop reads CASRTGAEADTQYF. CDR3 nucleotide sequence: TGTGCCAGCAGGACAGGGGCGGAGGCAGATACGCAGTATTTT.

The gene calls are TRBV6-1 and TRBJ1-5; 7 bases are a match to TRBD1. The CDR3 sequence is 14 residues long. Per the germline V gene, CDR1 is MNHNS and CDR2 is SASEGT. J gave up 4 bases and V 2 bases, and 2 bases lay outside the gene matches. The CDR3 reads CASSEQGGNQPQHF. The DNA of the CDR3 is TGTGCCAGCAGTGAACAGGGGGGAAATCAGCCCCAGCATTTT.

The chain couples TRBV7-9 to TRBJ2-3, with TRBD2 as a possible D gene (5 bases). Trimming stripped 5 bases from V and 4 bases from J, with 10 bases between. This CDR3 comprises 13 residues. Germline V gene data show CDR1 as SEHNR and CDR2 as FQNEAQ (reference sequence). The DNA of the CDR3 is TGTGCCAGCAGCCCCCGAGGGCCAGATACGCAGTATTTT. It translates to CASSPRGPDTQYF.

CDR3 residues: CASTDREKLFF. In nucleotides, the CDR3 is TGTGCCAGTACCGACAGGGAAAAACTGTTTTTT. J is TRBJ1-4 and V is TRBV19; D is perhaps TRBD1 (6 bases). V lost 7 bases and J lost 8, with 8 bases in between. The CDR3 runs to 11 residues. Looked up from germline, CDR1 is LNHDA and CDR2 is SQIVND (reference sequence).

The chain uses TRBV5-1 and TRBJ2-1; 10 nucleotides line up with TRBD2. CDR1 is SGHRS and CDR2 is YFSETQ in the germline V gene. This CDR3 region has 15 residues. The ends lost 0 bases at V and 8 bases at J; junction bases unmatched: 5. As DNA, the CDR3 is TGCGCCAGCAGCTTGGTTTTAGCGGGGGGCGATGAGCAGTTCTTC. Translation: CASSLVLAGGDEQFF.

V and J are TRBV5-1 and TRBJ1-6; the D gene is possibly TRBD1 (6 bases). Germline-derived CDR1 and CDR2 are SGHRS and YFSETQ. The CDR3 extends over 15 amino acids. The V end was cut by 4 bases, the J end by 9 bases, with 17 bases between. CDR3 in amino acids: CASSLQQGGGSPLHF. Written as DNA, the CDR3 is TGCGCCAGCAGCCTGCAACAGGGTGGGGGTTCACCCCTCCACTTT. Supplemented by reference TRBV5-1 and TRBJ1-6, the full variable domain reads KAGVTQTPRYLIKTRGQQVTLSCSPISGHRSVSWYQQTPGQGLQFLFEYFSETQRNKGNFPGRFSGRQFSNSRSEMNVSTLELGDSALYLCASSLQQGGGSPLHFGNGTRLTVT.

The J gene is TRBJ1-2, the V gene TRBV19; D ambiguous. This CDR3 has 15 residues. V lost 7 bases and J lost 0, with 15 bases in between. CDR1 and CDR2 from the germline V gene are LNHDA and SQIVND (reference sequence). In DNA form, the CDR3 reads TGTGCCAGTACTCCCAGCGACCAAGCTAACTATGGCTACACCTTC. Its translation is CASTPSDQANYGYTF.

This clone was counted a few times. V usage is TRBV5-5 and J usage is TRBJ2-7, with a tentative D call TRBD1 (5 bases). Looked up from germline, CDR1 is SGHKS and CDR2 is YYEKEE (reference sequence). This CDR3 contains 14 residues. The germline V and J ends were trimmed by 7 bases and 2 bases, with 16 bases remaining between them. This CDR3 reads CASRQTDDTYEQYF. As DNA, the CDR3 is TGTGCCAGCCGCCAGACAGATGATACCTACGAGCAGTACTTC. The full variable domain, its missing parts supplied by reference TRBV5-5 and TRBJ2-7, is DAGVTQSPTHLIKTRGQQVTLRCSPISGHKSVSWYQQVLGQGPQFIFQYYEKEERGRGNFPDRFSARQFPNYSSELNVNALLLGDSALYLCASRQTDDTYEQYFGPGTRLTVT.

The chain recombines TRBV18 with TRBJ2-5, with 7 bases aligning to TRBD2. Germline V lookup: CDR1 KGHSH, CDR2 LQKENI. Trimming took 6 bases from V and 1 from J; bases not matched to a gene: 11. This CDR3 is 16 amino acids long. The CDR3 coding sequence is TGTGCCAGCTCCCCCCCCGGGGGGTCCTTCCAAGAGACCCAGTACTTC. As protein: CASSPPGGSFQETQYF.

The chain combines TRBV27 with TRBJ2-2; 10 bases fit TRBD2. Germline V gene sequence: CDR1 MNHEY, CDR2 SMNVEV (reference sequence). This CDR3 is 15 amino acids long. V trimming: 2 bases; J trimming: 6 bases; junction bases outside the gene matches: 3. CDR3 nucleotide sequence: TGTGCCAGCAGTTTACAGCGGGGGGGCCCCGGGGAGCTGTTTTTT. Encoded protein: CASSLQRGGPGELFF.

The chain has TRBV18 and TRBJ2-5; the D is unclear. The germline V and J ends were trimmed by 1 base and 5 bases, with 14 bases remaining between them. The CDR3 has 15 amino acids. Germline V gene data show CDR1 as KGHSH and CDR2 as LQKENI. The DNA for the CDR3 is TGTGCCAGCTCACCACTGTCGCAATCCGGGGAGACCCAGTACTTC. Amino acid sequence: CASSPLSQSGETQYF.

This clone was seen a few times. The chain combines TRBV11-2 with TRBJ1-1; TRBD1 matches 7 bases. CDR1 is SGHAT and CDR2 is FQNNGV in the germline V gene. Germline trimming cut 4 bases from V and 2 bases from J; bases unmatched to any gene: 4. The CDR3 is 14 residues long. The DNA for the CDR3 is TGTGCCAGCAGCTCTAGACAGGGTAACACTGAAGCTTTCTTT. Translated, it gives CASSSRQGNTEAFF.

This clone was counted a single time. The CDR3 DNA follows: TGTGCTAGTGGTTTGGGTAGACAGGGAACCACTGAAGCTTTCTTT. The encoded protein is CASGLGRQGTTEAFF. The rearrangement joins TRBV12-5 to TRBJ1-1; 7 nucleotides agree with TRBD1. The CDR3 has 15 residues. The trim removed 1 base at V and 4 bases at J, leaving 6 bases unmatched. The germline V gene has CDR1 LGHNT and CDR2 FRNRAP.

CDR3 in amino acids: CAISEYRGRENTEAFF. The CDR3 region has the DNA TGTGCCATCAGTGAGTATCGGGGGAGGGAGAACACTGAAGCTTTCTTT. The chain carries TRBV10-3 and TRBJ1-1; TRBD1 is a possible D gene (5 bases). The germline gives CDR1 ENHRY, CDR2 SYGVKD. Trimming took off 1 base at V and 1 base at J, with 13 bases between the two ends. This CDR3 region has 16 residues.

This clone was counted a few times. The chain carries TRBV25-1 and TRBJ1-3, with D tentatively TRBD1 (5 bases). V was shortened by 7 bases and J by 2 bases, with 12 bases between the two germline ends. This CDR3 spans 14 amino acids. Germline CDR1 and CDR2: MGHDK and SYGVNS. The chain's CDR3 is CASTSAGAGNTIYF. In nucleotides, the CDR3 is TGTGCCAGCACTTCAGCGGGGGCTGGAAACACCATATATTTT.

A note on this clone: Within the sample, other DNA sequences also encode this same CDR3. V and J are TRBV29-1 and TRBJ1-1; 7 bases align to TRBD1. CDR3 size: 12 residues. J was trimmed by 2 bases and V by 4 bases; bases with no gene match: 1. The germline V gene encodes CDR1 SQVTM and CDR2 ANQGSEA. CDR3 sequence (DNA): TGCAGCGTTGGACAGGGAAACACTGAAGCTTTCTTT. Amino acids: CSVGQGNTEAFF.

The chain employs TRBV6-6 and TRBJ1-5; 9 bases agree with TRBD1. Trimming cost V 6 bases and J 3 bases; bases outside gene matches: 6. The CDR3 is 15 residues long. Looked up from germline, CDR1 is MNHNY and CDR2 is SVGAGI (reference sequence). The CDR3 coding sequence is TGTGCCAGCAGGAAGACAGGGGGTATCAATCAGCCCCAGCATTTT. It translates to CASRKTGGINQPQHF.